This T cell receptor (beta chain) was found in a study of T cells in Graves' hyperthyroidism and ophthalmopathy. The CDR3 has 20 amino acids. V trimming: 3 bases; J trimming: 0 bases; junction bases outside the gene matches: 14. TCR beta CDR3 region amplification was performed from RNA transcripts. A first-round RT-PCR of the TCR CDR3 used the HTBI primer set. TCRdb passed the multiplex PCR reads through MiXCR, listing each CDR3 protein once. In the table there are about half a million distinct CDR3 sequences, about 20% of which are singletons. Sequenced sample: blood. The sequence was obtained from a man between 18 and 29 years old with Graves' hyperthyroidism. The chain has TRBV12-3 or TRBV12-4 and TRBJ1-2; 12 bases align to TRBD1. The CDR3 spells CASSFPGQGADRPTNYGYTF. Written as DNA, the CDR3 is TGTGCCAGCAGTTTCCCGGGACAGGGGGCGGATCGGCCTACTAACTATGGCTACACCTTC.